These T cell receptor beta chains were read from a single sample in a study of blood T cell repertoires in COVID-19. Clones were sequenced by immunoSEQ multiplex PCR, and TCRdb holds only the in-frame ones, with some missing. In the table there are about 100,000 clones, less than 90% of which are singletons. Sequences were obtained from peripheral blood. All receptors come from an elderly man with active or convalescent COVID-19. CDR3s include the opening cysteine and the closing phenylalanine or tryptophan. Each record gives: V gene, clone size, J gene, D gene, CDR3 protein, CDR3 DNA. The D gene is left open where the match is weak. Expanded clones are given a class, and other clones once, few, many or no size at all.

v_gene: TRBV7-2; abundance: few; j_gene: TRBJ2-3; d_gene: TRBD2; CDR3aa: CASSYGAGGVMYF; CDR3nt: TGTGCCAGCAGCTATGGGGCGGGAGGAGTCATGTATTTT
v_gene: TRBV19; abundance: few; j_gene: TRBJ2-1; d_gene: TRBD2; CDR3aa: CASQPTAGGPNEQFF; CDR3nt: TGTGCCAGTCAGCCTACAGCGGGAGGGCCCAATGAGCAGTTCTTC
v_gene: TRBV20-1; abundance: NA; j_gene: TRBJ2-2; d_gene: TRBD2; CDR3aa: CSASRGLVTGELFF; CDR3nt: TGCAGTGCTAGTCGGGGACTAGTGACCGGGGAGCTGTTTTTT
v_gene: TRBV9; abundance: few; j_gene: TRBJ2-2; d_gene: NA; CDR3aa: CASNDRLTGELFF; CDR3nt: TGTGCCAGCAACGACAGACTTACCGGGGAGCTGTTTTTT
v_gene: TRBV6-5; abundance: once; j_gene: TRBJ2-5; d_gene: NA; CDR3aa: CASSGSRVETQYF; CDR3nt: TGTGCCAGCAGCGGGAGTAGGGTGGAGACCCAGTACTTC
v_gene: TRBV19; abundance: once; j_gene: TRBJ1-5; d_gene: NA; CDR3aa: CASRPSGGNQPQHF; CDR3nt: TGTGCCAGTAGGCCCAGCGGGGGCAATCAGCCCCAGCATTTT
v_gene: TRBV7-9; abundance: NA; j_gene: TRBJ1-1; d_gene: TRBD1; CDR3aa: CASSLDRANTEAFF; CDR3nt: TGTGCCAGCAGCCTGGACAGGGCGAACACTGAAGCTTTCTTT
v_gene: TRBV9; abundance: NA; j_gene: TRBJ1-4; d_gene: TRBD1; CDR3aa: CASSRGGTYPWGNEKLFF; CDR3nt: TGTGCCAGCAGTCGAGGGGGCACCTACCCCTGGGGGAATGAAAAACTGTTTTTT
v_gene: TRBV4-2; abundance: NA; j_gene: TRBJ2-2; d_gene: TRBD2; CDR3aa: CASSLGLAENTGELFF; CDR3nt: TGTGCCAGCAGCCTTGGACTAGCGGAGAACACCGGGGAGCTGTTTTTT
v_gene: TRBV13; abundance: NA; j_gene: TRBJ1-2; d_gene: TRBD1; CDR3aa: CASSPSGTGGYGYTF; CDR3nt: TGTGCCAGCAGCCCCTCCGGGACAGGGGGCTATGGCTACACCTTC
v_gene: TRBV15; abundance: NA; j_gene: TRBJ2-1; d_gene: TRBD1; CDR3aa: CATSRVAGTGAYNEQFF; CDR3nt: TGTGCCACCAGCAGAGTCGCCGGGACAGGAGCCTACAATGAGCAGTTCTTC
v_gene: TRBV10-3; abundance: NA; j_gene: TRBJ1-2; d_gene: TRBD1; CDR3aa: CAISQTGENGYTF; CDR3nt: TGTGCCATCAGCCAAACAGGGGAGAATGGCTACACCTTC
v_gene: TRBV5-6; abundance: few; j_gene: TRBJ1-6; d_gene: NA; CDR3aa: CASSLGRGSPLHF; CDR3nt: TGTGCCAGCAGCTTGGGGCGCGGCTCACCCCTCCACTTT
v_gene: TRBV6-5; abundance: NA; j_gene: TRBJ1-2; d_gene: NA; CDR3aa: CASSYSRGGYYGYTF; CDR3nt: TGTGCCAGCAGTTACTCTAGGGGAGGCTACTATGGCTACACCTTC
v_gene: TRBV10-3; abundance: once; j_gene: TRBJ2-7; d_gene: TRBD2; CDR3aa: CAISEGLAGAAYEQYF; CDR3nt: TGTGCCATCAGTGAAGGACTAGCGGGAGCCGCCTACGAGCAGTACTTC
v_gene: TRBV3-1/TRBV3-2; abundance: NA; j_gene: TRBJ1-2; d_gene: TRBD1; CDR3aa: CASSLQGGVGYTF; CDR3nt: TGTGCCAGCAGCCTCCAGGGGGGAGTTGGCTACACCTTC
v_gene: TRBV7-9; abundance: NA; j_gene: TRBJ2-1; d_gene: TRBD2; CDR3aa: CASRLGLADSYNEQFF; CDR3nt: TGTGCCAGCAGACTAGGACTAGCGGACTCATACAATGAGCAGTTCTTC
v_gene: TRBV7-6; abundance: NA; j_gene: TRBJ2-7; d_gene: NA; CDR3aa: CASSLEGGSSYEQYF; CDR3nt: TGTGCCAGCAGCTTAGAAGGGGGAAGCTCCTACGAGCAGTACTTC
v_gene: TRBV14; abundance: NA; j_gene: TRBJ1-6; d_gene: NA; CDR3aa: CASSLTGSNSPLHF; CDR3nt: TGTGCCAGCAGTCTCACAGGGTCGAATTCACCCCTCCACTTT
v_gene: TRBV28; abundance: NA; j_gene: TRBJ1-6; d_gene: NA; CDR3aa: CASRLPQTRTVGSPLHF; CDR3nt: TGTGCCAGCAGATTACCTCAGACAAGGACAGTTGGCTCACCCCTCCACTTT
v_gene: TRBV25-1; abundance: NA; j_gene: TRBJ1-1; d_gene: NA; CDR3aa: CASSDNRQLNTEAFF; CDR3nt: TGTGCCAGCAGTGATAACCGACAGTTGAACACTGAAGCTTTCTTT
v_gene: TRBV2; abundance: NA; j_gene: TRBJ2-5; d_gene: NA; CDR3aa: CASSQDGLRAQYF; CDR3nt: TGTGCCAGCAGTCAAGACGGACTACGGGCCCAGTACTTC
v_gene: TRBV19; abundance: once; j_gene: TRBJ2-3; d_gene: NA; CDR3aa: CASSKDKGRVTQYF; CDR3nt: TGTGCCAGTAGTAAGGACAAGGGCCGGGTGACGCAGTATTTT
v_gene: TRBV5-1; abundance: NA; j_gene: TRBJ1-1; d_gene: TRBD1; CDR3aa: CASSSTGGNTEAFF; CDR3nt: TGCGCCAGCAGCTCGACAGGGGGTAACACTGAAGCTTTCTTT
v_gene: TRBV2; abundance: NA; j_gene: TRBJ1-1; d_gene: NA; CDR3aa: CASSEVGQRNTEAFF; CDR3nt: TGTGCCAGCAGTGAAGTCGGTCAAAGGAACACTGAAGCTTTCTTT
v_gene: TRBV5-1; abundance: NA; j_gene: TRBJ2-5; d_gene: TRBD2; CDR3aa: CASSSREAGAGRPQYF; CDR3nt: TGCGCCAGCAGCTCCCGAGAAGCGGGAGCCGGTCGCCCCCAGTACTTC
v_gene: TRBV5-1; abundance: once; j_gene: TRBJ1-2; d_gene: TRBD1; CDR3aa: CASSLAGRGNYGYTF; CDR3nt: TGCGCCAGCAGCTTGGCCGGCAGGGGGAACTATGGCTACACCTTC
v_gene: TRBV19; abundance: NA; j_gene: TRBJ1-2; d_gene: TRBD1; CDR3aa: CASSPRGTVFGTF; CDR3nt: TGTGCCAGTAGTCCGCGAGGGACAGTTTTTGGGACCTTC
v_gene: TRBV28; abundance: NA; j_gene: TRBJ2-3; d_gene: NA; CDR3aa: CASSPRPGATDTQYF; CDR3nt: TGTGCCAGCAGTCCGCGGCCCGGAGCCACAGATACGCAGTATTTT
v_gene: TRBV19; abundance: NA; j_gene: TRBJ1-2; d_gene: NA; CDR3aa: CASSMTDSGYGYTF; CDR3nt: TGTGCCAGTAGTATGACGGACAGCGGCTATGGCTACACCTTC
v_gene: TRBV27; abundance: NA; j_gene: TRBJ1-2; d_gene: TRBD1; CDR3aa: CASRRTGVYYGYTF; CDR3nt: TGTGCCAGCAGACGGACAGGGGTGTACTATGGCTACACCTTC
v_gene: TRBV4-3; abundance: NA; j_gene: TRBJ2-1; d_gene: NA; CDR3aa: CASSQEGANSYNEQFF; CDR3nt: TGCGCCAGCAGCCAAGAGGGAGCCAACTCCTACAATGAGCAGTTCTTC
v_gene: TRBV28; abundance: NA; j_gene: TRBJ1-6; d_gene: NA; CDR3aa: CASSPGQGRNSPLHF; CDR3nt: TGTGCCAGCAGCCCAGGGCAGGGCCGGAATTCACCCCTCCACTTT
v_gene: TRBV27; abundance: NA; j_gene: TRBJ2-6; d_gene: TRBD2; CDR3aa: CASSGLAGRGGANVLTF; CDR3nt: TGTGCCAGCAGTGGACTAGCGGGACGAGGAGGGGCCAACGTCCTGACTTTC
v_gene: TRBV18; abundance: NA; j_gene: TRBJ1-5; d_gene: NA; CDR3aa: CASSGDFGNQPQHF; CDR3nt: TGTGCCAGCTCCGGGGATTTCGGGAATCAGCCCCAGCATTTT
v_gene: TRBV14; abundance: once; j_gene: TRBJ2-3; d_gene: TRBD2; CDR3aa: CASSQQRASGRATDTQYF; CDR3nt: TGTGCCAGCAGCCAACAGCGAGCTAGCGGGAGGGCCACAGATACGCAGTATTTT
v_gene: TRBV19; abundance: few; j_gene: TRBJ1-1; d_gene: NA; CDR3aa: CASSIYNMNTEAFF; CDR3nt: TGTGCCAGTAGTATATACAACATGAACACTGAAGCTTTCTTT
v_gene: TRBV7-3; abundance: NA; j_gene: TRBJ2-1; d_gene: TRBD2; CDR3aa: CASSYSGSTSGYNEQFF; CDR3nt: TGTGCCAGCAGCTATTCCGGCTCCACTAGCGGGTACAATGAGCAGTTCTTC
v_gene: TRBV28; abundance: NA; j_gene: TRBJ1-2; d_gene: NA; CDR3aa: CAARGDYGYTF; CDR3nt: TGTGCGGCGCGAGGCGACTATGGCTACACCTTC
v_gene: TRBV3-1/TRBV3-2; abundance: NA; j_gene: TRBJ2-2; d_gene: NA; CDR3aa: CASSPRAANTGELFF; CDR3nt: TGTGCCAGCAGCCCGAGGGCAGCGAACACCGGGGAGCTGTTTTTT
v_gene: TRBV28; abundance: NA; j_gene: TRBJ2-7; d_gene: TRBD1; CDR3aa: CASSLSRGQGNYEQYF; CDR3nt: TGTGCCAGCAGTTTAAGCAGGGGACAGGGGAACTACGAGCAGTACTTC
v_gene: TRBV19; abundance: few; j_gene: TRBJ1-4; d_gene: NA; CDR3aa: CASSPNRRGTNEKLFF; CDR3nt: TGTGCCAGTAGTCCTAACCGGCGGGGAACTAATGAAAAACTGTTTTTT
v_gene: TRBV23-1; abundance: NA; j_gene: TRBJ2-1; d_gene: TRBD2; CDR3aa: CASRITSGPSYNEQFF; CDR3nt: TGCGCCAGCAGGATTACTAGCGGGCCCTCCTACAATGAGCAGTTCTTC
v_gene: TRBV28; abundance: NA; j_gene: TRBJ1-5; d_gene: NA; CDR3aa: CASSLRGNDQPQHF; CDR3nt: TGTGCCAGCAGTCTCAGGGGTAATGATCAGCCCCAGCATTTT
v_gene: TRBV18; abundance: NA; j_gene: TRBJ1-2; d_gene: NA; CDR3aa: CASSPPGRGGYTF; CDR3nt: TGTGCCAGCTCACCACCGGGAAGGGGGGGCTACACCTTC
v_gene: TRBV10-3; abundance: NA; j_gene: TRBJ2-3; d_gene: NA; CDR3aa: CAISGEWASTDTQYF; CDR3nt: TGTGCCATCAGTGGGGAGTGGGCTAGCACAGATACGCAGTATTTT
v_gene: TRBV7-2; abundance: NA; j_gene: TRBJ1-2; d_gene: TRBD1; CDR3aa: CASSLTDRGLDGYTF; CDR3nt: TGTGCCAGCAGCCTAACGGACAGGGGGCTTGACGGCTACACCTTC
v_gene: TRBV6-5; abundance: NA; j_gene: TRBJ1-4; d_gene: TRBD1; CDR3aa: CASRPQGEDEKLFF; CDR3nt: TGTGCCAGCAGACCCCAGGGGGAGGATGAAAAACTGTTTTTT
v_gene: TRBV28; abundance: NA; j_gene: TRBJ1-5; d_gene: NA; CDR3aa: CASSFRQAGNQPQHF; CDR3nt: TGTGCCAGCAGTTTTAGGCAGGCGGGGAATCAGCCCCAGCATTTT
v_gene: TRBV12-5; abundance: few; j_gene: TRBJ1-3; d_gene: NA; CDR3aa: CASGLVTGSGNTIYF; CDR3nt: TGTGCTAGTGGTTTGGTCACCGGCTCTGGAAACACCATATATTTT